The 15 T cell receptor beta chains given below trace back to one sample, sequenced in a study of cytomegalovirus exposure and HLA in healthy donors (dated by TCRdb to between 2016 and 2019). Libraries were made using the immunoSEQ multiplex PCR assay. For the multiplex PCR, a mixture combining 60 forward primers for TCR Vbeta segments and 13 reverse primers for TCR Jbeta segments was used. TCRdb took this table from immuneACCESS and kept in-frame rearrangements with V and J called. Such tables lack part of the clones; where checked against another copy, unresolved V genes explain under half of the gap, and the rest is unexplained. Here the sample has some 120,000 clones; roughly 70% occur a single time. The top ten hold 2% to 2.5% of the sample. Sequencing was performed on PBMCs. These receptors originate from a woman in her 40s in good health and CMV-seropositive.

This clone was found once. This chain joins TRBV2 and TRBJ2-7, with D tentatively TRBD1 (5 bases). With 4 bases removed from V and 3 bases from J, the gap between germline ends came to 10 bases. Germline values: CDR1 SNHLY, CDR2 FYNNEI. This CDR3 has 13 amino acids. The CDR3 nucleotides are TGTGCCAGCAGTGTACTTGACAGCTACGAGCAGTACTTC. Protein product: CASSVLDSYEQYF.

The sample holds one count of this clone. V is TRBV6-1 and J is TRBJ1-5; 9 positions match TRBD1. The germline V gene encodes CDR1 MNHNS and CDR2 SASEGT. The CDR3 spans 14 residues. V gave up 3 bases and J gave up 6 bases; unmatched junction bases: 3. CDR3 in DNA: TGTGCCAGCAGTGATGTACAGGGGGCTCAGCCCCAGCATTTT. This encodes CASSDVQGAQPQHF.

This clone was counted between two and nine times. This chain uses TRBV6-6 with TRBJ2-5; D is unresolved. The CDR3 runs 15 residues. Trimming removed 2 bases at V and 5 bases at J, with 15 bases between. CDR1 MNHNY and CDR2 SVGAGI come from the germline V gene (reference sequence). As DNA, the CDR3 is TGTGCCAGCAGTTACGCGTCAATAGGAGAGGAGACCCAGTACTTC. It codes for CASSYASIGEETQYF.

The chain joins TRBV4-2 to TRBJ1-1, with D perhaps TRBD1 (6 bases). V lost 5 bases to trimming and J lost 5 bases, with 15 bases between them. This CDR3 region has 14 residues. Germline V gives CDR1 LGHNA, CDR2 YNFKEQ. CDR3 bases: TGTGCCAGCAGCGCACAGGGTTTTTCTACTGAAGCTTTCTTT. Its protein is CASSAQGFSTEAFF.

V usage is TRBV9 and J usage is TRBJ2-1; 8 nucleotides match TRBD2. Trimming took 0 bases from V and 0 from J; bases not matched to a gene: 8. CDR1 SGDLS and CDR2 YYNGEE come from the germline V gene. The CDR3 totals 18 residues. The CDR3 sequence is CASSVDGAGGASYNEQFF. The CDR3 region has the DNA TGTGCCAGCAGCGTAGATGGTGCCGGGGGGGCCTCCTACAATGAGCAGTTCTTC.

CDR3 amino acids: CASSLRLAGGYNEQFF. CDR3 DNA: TGTGCCAGCAGCTTGAGGCTAGCGGGAGGCTACAATGAGCAGTTCTTC. The chain uses TRBV5-6 and TRBJ2-1; 11 bases agree with TRBD2. This CDR3 comprises 16 residues. CDR1 is SGHDT and CDR2 is YYEEEE in the germline V gene. Trimming cost V 1 base and J 3 bases; bases outside gene matches: 3.

As DNA, the CDR3 is TGTGCCAGCAGCTTAGCGTACCGGGGAAGCGGGTCCTACGAGCAGTACTTC. Translation: CASSLAYRGSGSYEQYF. This chain joins TRBV7-2 and TRBJ2-7; possibly TRBD2 for D (6 bases). CDR3 size: 17 residues. Trimming removed 0 bases from V and 1 base from J, with 16 bases in between. Per the germline V gene, CDR1 is SGHTA and CDR2 is FQGNSA.

J is TRBJ1-2 and V is TRBV9; 10 nucleotides align to TRBD1. V shed 4 bases, J shed 7 bases, and the junction held 10 bases outside the gene matches. The CDR3 runs 15 residues. Germline V gene lookup returns CDR1 SGDLS and CDR2 YYNGEE. CDR3 nucleotides: TGTGCCAGCAGCACCTTCCCCGGGACAGGGGTTGGCTACACCTTC. Translation gives CASSTFPGTGVGYTF.

The J gene is TRBJ2-5, the V gene TRBV4-1; TRBD2 agrees at 9 bases. V lost 4 bases and J lost 4; bases outside the gene matches: 4. This CDR3 has 14 amino acids. CDR1 and CDR2 from the germline V gene are MGHRA and YSYEKL. The DNA for the CDR3 is TGCGCCAGCAGCCTAGGGACTAGCTTAGAGACCCAGTACTTC. Amino acid sequence: CASSLGTSLETQYF.

The chain recombines TRBV7-9 with TRBJ1-1; 9 nucleotides agree with TRBD1. The CDR3 contains 15 residues. CDR1 and CDR2 (germline): SEHNR, FQNEAQ (reference sequence). After removal of 6 bases from V and 7 bases from J, the junction contained 12 bases not matched to a gene. CDR3 region: CASRKTGGDFSEAFF. The DNA of the CDR3 is TGTGCCAGCAGAAAGACAGGGGGTGATTTCAGTGAAGCTTTCTTT. Filled out from reference TRBV7-9 and TRBJ1-1, the complete variable domain reads DTGVSQNPRHKITKRGQNVTFRCDPISEHNRLYWYRQTLGQGPEFLTYFQNEAQLEKSRLLSDRFSAERPKGSFSTLEIQRTEQGDSAMYLCASRKTGGDFSEAFFGQGTRLTVV.

This sequence joins TRBV15 and TRBJ2-1; TRBD2 matches 16 bases. The CDR3 extends over 18 amino acids. Germline lookup yields CDR1 LNHNV and CDR2 YYDKDF (reference sequence). The J segment lost 4 bases and the V segment lost 1 base, leaving 4 bases of the junction unmatched. This chain's CDR3 is CATSRAGTSGRAYNEQFF. CDR3 nucleotides: TGTGCCACCAGCAGAGCCGGGACTAGCGGGAGGGCGTACAATGAGCAGTTCTTC. Together with reference TRBV15 and TRBJ2-1, the CDR3 gives the full variable domain: DAMVIQNPRYQVTQFGKPVTLSCSQTLNHNVMYWYQQKSSQAPKLLFHYYDKDFNNEADTPDNFQSRRPNTSFCFLDIRSPGLGDTAMYLCATSRAGTSGRAYNEQFFGPGTRLTVL.

V is TRBV27 and J is TRBJ1-5, with D perhaps matching TRBD1 (6 bases). CDR1 and CDR2 from the germline V gene are MNHEY and SMNVEV (reference sequence). The CDR3 runs 13 residues. V dropped 6 bases and J dropped 3 bases, with 9 bases sitting between them. CDR3: CASRRTDNQPQHF. In DNA, the CDR3 is TGTGCCAGCAGGAGGACAGACAATCAGCCCCAGCATTTT.

This chain joins TRBV19 and TRBJ2-3, with 9 bases identical to TRBD2. This CDR3 comprises 17 residues. With 2 bases clipped from V and 0 bases from J, the junction kept 6 bases outside the gene matches. CDR1 and CDR2 from the germline V gene are LNHDA and SQIVND (reference sequence). The CDR3 region is CASSISGLAGSTDTQYF. The CDR3 region has the DNA TGTGCCAGTAGTATAAGTGGGCTAGCGGGGAGCACAGATACGCAGTATTTT.

The V gene is TRBV27, the J gene TRBJ2-7; D might be TRBD2 (5 bases). The CDR3 length is 13 residues. Germline lookup yields CDR1 MNHEY and CDR2 SMNVEV (reference sequence). The V end lost 5 bases, the J end lost 3 bases, and 11 bases lay between the germline ends. The CDR3 region is CASSPNGLYEQYF. CDR3 bases: TGTGCCAGCAGTCCGAACGGACTCTACGAGCAGTACTTC.

V gene TRBV5-1 combines with J gene TRBJ2-5, with 8 nucleotides matching TRBD1. Germline V gene data show CDR1 as SGHRS and CDR2 as YFSETQ. V was clipped by 2 bases and J by 4 bases; unmatched bases: 13. The CDR3 is 17 residues long. CDR3 in DNA: TGCGCCAGCAGCTTTTACCCTTCGGACAGGGTGGGAGAGACCCAGTACTTC. Translating gives CASSFYPSDRVGETQYF.